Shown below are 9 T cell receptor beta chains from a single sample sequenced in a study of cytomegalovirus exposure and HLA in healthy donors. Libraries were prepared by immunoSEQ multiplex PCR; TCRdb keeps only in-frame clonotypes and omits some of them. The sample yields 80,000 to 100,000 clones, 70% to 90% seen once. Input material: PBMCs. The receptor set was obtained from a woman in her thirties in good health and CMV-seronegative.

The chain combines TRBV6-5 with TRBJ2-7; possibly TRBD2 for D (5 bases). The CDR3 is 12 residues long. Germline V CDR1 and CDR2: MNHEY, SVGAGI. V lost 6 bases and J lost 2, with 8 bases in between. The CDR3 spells CASSPGTYEQYF. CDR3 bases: TGTGCCAGCAGCCCGGGGACCTACGAGCAGTACTTC.

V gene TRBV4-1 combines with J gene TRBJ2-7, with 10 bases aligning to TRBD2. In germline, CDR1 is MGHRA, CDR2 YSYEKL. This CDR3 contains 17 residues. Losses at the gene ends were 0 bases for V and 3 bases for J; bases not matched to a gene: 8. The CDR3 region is CASSQDRASGGFYEQYF. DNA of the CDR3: TGCGCCAGCAGCCAAGATCGGGCTAGCGGGGGCTTCTACGAGCAGTACTTC.

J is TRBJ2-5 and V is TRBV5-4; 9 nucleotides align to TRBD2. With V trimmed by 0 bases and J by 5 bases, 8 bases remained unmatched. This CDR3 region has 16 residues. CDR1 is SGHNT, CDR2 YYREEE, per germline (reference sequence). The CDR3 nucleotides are TGTGCCAGCAGCTTGGGGGCGGGAGGGCCGTGGGAGACCCAGTACTTC. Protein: CASSLGAGGPWETQYF.

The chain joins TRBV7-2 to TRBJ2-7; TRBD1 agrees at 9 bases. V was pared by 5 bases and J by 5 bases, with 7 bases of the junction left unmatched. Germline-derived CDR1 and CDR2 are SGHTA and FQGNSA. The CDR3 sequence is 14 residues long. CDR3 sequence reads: CASSLPGQGHEQYF. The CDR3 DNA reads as TGTGCCAGCAGCCTGCCGGGACAGGGCCACGAGCAGTACTTC.

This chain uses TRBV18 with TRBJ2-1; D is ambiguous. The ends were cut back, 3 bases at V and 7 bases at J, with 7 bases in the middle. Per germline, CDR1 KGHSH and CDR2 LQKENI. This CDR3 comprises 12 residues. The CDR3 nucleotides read TGTGCCAGCTCACCCCCCGGGAATGAGCAGTTCTTC. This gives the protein CASSPPGNEQFF.

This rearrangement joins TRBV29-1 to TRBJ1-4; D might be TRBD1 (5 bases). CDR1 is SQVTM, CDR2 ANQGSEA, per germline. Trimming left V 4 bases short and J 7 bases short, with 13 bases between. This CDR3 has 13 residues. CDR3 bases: TGCAGCGTTGGGTCGGGAGGGGCTGAAAAACTGTTTTTT. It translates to CSVGSGGAEKLFF.

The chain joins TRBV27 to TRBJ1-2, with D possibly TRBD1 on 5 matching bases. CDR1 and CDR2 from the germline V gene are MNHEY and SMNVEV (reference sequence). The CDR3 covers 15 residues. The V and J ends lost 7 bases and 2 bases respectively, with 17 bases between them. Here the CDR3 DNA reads TGTGCCAGCAAGAAGAATGCGGAGGGGAACTATGGCTACACCTTC. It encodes CASKKNAEGNYGYTF.

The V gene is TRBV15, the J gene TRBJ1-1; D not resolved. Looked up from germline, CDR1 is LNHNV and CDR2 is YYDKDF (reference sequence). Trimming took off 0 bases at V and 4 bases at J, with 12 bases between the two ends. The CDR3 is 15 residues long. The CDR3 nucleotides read TGTGCCACCAGCAGAGAGACTCTCCCGGGCACTGAAGCTTTCTTT. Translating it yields CATSRETLPGTEAFF.

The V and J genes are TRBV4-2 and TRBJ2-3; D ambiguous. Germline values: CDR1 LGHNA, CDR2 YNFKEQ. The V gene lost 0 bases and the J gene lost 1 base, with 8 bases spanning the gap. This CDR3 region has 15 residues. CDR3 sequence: CASSQDYHGTDTQYF. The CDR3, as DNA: TGTGCCAGCAGCCAAGACTACCACGGCACAGATACGCAGTATTTT.